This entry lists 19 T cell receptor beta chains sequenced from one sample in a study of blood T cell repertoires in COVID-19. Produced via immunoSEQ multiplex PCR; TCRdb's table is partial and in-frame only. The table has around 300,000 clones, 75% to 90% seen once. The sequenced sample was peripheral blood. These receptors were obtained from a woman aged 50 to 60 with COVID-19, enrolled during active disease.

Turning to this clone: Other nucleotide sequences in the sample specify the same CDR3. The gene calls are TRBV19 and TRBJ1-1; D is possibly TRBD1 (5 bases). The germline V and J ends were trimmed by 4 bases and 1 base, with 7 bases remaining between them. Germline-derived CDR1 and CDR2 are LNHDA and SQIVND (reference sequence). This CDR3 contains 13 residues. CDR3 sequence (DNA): TGTGCCAGTAGTACGGGGGGGAACACTGAAGCTTTCTTT. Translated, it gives CASSTGGNTEAFF.

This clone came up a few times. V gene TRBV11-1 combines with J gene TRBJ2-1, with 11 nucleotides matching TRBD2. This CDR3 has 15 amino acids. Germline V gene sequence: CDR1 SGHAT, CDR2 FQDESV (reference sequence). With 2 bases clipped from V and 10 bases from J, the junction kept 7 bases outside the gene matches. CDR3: CASSLLAGGGREQFF. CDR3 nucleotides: TGTGCCAGCAGCTTACTAGCGGGAGGAGGGCGCGAGCAGTTCTTC.

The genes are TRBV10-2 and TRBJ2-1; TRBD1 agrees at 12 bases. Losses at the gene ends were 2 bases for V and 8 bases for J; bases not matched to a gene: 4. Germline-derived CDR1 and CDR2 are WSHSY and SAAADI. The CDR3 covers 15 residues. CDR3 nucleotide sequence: TGCGCCAGCAGTGAGAGGGGGACAGGGGGCCATGAGCAGTTCTTC. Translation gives CASSERGTGGHEQFF.

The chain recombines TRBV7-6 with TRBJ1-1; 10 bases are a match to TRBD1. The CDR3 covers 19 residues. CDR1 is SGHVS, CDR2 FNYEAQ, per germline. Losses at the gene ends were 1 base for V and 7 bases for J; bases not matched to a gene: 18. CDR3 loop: CASSLVPFGSFRDRGEAFF. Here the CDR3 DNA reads TGTGCCAGCAGCTTAGTCCCCTTCGGATCATTCCGGGACAGGGGTGAAGCTTTCTTT.

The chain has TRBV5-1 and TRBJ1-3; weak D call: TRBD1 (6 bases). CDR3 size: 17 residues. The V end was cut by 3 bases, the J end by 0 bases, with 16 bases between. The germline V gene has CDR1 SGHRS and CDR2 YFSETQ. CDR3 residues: CASSWGGAGSSGNTIYF. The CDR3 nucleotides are TGCGCCAGCAGCTGGGGGGGCGCAGGGAGCTCTGGAAACACCATATATTTT.

CDR3: CASSDSGTENTEAFF. For the CDR3, the DNA is TGTGCCAGCAGTGACTCAGGGACAGAGAACACTGAAGCTTTCTTT. The genes are TRBV6-4 and TRBJ1-1; 7 bases line up with TRBD1. The CDR3 sequence is 15 residues long. The germline CDR1 and CDR2 sequences are MRHNA and SNTAGT. Trimming cost V 0 bases and J 1 base; bases outside gene matches: 2.

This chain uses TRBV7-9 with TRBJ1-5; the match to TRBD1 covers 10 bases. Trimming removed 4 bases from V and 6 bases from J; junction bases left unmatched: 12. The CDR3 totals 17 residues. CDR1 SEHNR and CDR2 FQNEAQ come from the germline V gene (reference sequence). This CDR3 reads CASSSDRGTLLSQPQHF. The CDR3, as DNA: TGTGCCAGCAGCTCGGACAGGGGGACCTTGTTGTCTCAGCCCCAGCATTTT.

In DNA form, the CDR3 reads TGTGCCAGCAGATTTTACGGGGAGGGTATGACGCAGTATTTT. This translates into CASRFYGEGMTQYF. The chain carries TRBV6-5 and TRBJ2-3, with TRBD2 matching 7 bases. V lost 6 bases to trimming and J lost 9 bases; unmatched junction nucleotides: 12. The CDR3 loop spans 14 amino acids. The V gene's germline CDR1 is MNHEY and CDR2 SVGAGI.

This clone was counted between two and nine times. CDR3 DNA: TGTGCCAGCAGCTTCATAGCGGGGGACACCGGGGAGCTGTTTTTT. It specifies CASSFIAGDTGELFF. V usage is TRBV7-7 and J usage is TRBJ2-2, with 9 bases fitting TRBD2. The CDR3 is 15 residues long. Germline CDR1 SSHAT, CDR2 FNYEAQ (reference sequence). J was trimmed by 3 bases and V by 3 bases; bases with no gene match: 2.

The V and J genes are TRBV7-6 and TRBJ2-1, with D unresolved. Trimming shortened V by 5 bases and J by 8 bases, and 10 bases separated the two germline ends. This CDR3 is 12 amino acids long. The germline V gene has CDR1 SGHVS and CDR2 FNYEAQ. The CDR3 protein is CASSTPSHEQFF. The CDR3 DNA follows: TGTGCCAGCAGCACCCCTAGTCATGAGCAGTTCTTC.

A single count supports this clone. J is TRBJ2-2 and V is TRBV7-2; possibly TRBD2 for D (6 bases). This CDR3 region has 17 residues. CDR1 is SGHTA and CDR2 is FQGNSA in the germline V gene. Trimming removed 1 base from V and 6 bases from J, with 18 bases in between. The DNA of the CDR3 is TGTGCCAGCAGCTTAGACCTGCGGGGATTATATGCCGGGGAGCTGTTTTTT. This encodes CASSLDLRGLYAGELFF.

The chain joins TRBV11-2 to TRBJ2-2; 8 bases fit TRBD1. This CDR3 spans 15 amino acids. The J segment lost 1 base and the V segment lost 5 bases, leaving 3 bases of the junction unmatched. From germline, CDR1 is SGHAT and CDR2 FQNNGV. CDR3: CASSAGQVNTGELFF. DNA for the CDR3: TGTGCCAGCAGCGCGGGACAGGTGAACACCGGGGAGCTGTTTTTT.

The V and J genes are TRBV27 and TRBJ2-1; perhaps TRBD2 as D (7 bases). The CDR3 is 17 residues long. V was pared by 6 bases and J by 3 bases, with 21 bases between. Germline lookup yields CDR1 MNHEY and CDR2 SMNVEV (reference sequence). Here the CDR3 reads CASRSRGGTTHYNEQFF. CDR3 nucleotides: TGTGCCAGCAGATCGAGAGGGGGGACTACTCACTACAATGAGCAGTTCTTC.

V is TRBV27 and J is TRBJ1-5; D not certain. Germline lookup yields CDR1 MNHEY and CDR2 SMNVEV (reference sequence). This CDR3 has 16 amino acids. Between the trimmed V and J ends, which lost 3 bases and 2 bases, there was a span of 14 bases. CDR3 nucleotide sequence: TGTGCCAGCAGTTTCCTGGGCGGGGATGGCAATCAGCCCCAGCATTTT. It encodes CASSFLGGDGNQPQHF.

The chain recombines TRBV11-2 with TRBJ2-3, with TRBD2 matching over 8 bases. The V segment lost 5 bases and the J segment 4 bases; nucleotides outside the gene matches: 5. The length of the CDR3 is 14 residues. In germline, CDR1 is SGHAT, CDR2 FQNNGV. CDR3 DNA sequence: TGTGCCAGCAGCCAGCGGGAGTCATCAGATACGCAGTATTTT. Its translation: CASSQRESSDTQYF.

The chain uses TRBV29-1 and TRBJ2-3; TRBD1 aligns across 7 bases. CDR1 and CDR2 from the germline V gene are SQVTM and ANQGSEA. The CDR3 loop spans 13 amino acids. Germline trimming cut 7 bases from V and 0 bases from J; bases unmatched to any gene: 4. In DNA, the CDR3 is TGCAGCGCAGGGACAGATAGCACAGATACGCAGTATTTT. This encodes CSAGTDSTDTQYF.

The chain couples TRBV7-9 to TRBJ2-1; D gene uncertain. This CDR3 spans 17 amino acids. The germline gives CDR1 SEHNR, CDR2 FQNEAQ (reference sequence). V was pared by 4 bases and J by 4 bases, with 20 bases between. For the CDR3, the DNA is TGTGCCAGCAGCTCAGCGCTTTCCACGCCCGCGTACAATGAGCAGTTCTTC. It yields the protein CASSSALSTPAYNEQFF.

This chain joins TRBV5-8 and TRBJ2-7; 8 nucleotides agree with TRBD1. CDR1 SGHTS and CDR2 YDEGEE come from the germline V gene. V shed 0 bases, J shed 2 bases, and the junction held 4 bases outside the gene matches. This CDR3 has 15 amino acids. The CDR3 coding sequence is TGTGCCAGCAGCTTGGACGGGACAGGCACCTACGAGCAGTACTTC. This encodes CASSLDGTGTYEQYF.

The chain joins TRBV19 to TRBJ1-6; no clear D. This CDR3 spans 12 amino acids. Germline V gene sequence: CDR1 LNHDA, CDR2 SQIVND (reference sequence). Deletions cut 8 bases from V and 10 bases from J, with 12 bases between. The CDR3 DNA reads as TGTGCCAGTGCGGAACATGGATCACCCCTCCACTTT. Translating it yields CASAEHGSPLHF.